Detailed here is one T cell receptor (beta chain). This sample was taken from a study of cytomegalovirus exposure and HLA in healthy donors. CDR1 and CDR2 from the germline V gene are SEHNR and FQNEAQ (reference sequence). The CDR3 runs 15 residues. V was shortened by 5 bases and J by 5 bases, with 17 bases between the two germline ends. Generated by immunoSEQ multiplex PCR, the TCRdb table keeps only in-frame clones and is missing some. The data show about 280,000 clones, more than 75% seen once. An approximately 130-subject validation cohort, separate from the approximately 610-subject first cohort, supplied the donors.

The chain recombines TRBV7-9 with TRBJ2-3; D is undetermined. Sequences were obtained from PBMCs. The clonotype was recovered from a woman aged 18-29 years in good health and CMV-seronegative. CDR3 in amino acids: CASSPRRRKEDTQYF. For the CDR3, the DNA is TGTGCCAGCAGCCCCCGCCGGAGAAAGGAAGATACGCAGTATTTT.